The rows below give T cell receptor beta chains drawn from one sample of a study of T cells in Graves' hyperthyroidism and ophthalmopathy. Each CDR3 protein gets one entry after TCRdb re-called the multiplex PCR reads with MiXCR. This sample carries fewer than 650,000 distinct CDR3 sequences, approximately 13% of them seen once, and the ten largest clones take 5.8%. Sequenced material: blood. The receptors stem from a woman aged 25-40 years with Graves' hyperthyroidism that later progressed to Graves' ophthalmopathy. CDR3s include the opening cysteine and the closing phenylalanine or tryptophan. D genes are given only for firm matches. The listing skips clone size in some rows; elsewhere it reads once, few, many or a size class.

>many|-|TRBV9|TRBJ2-1
CASSVEGSSEEQFF
TGTGCCAGCAGCGTAGAGGGCAGTTCGGAGGAGCAGTTCTTC
>many|TRBD1|TRBV27|TRBJ2-7
CASSSLTGGVEQYF
TGTGCCAGCAGTTCGCTGACAGGGGGCGTCGAGCAGTACTTC
>many|-|TRBV9|TRBJ2-7
CASSGRPGQPDDYEQYF
TGTGCCAGCAGCGGCCGCCCGGGACAACCGGACGACTACGAGCAGTACTTC
>few|TRBD1|TRBV6-2/TRBV6-3|TRBJ2-3
CASGPGGADTQYF
TGTGCCAGCGGCCCAGGGGGCGCAGATACGCAGTATTTT
>many|-|TRBV6-5|TRBJ1-6
CASSYEFLESPENSPLHF
TGTGCCAGCAGTTACGAGTTCTTAGAGTCACCGGAAAATTCACCCCTCCACTTT
>many|-|TRBV6-6|TRBJ2-7
CASSYSRPRWDEQYF
TGTGCCAGCAGTTATTCCCGACCCCGGTGGGACGAGCAGTACTTC
>-|-|TRBV20-1|TRBJ1-1
CSAPEAGNTEAFF
TGCAGTGCCCCAGAGGCGGGTAACACTGAAGCTTTCTTT
>many|-|TRBV20-1|TRBJ1-5
CSARADTYSNQPQHF
TGCAGTGCTAGGGCAGACACGTATAGCAATCAGCCCCAGCATTTT
>-|-|TRBV4-1|TRBJ1-1
CASSQAGFFVGTEAFF
TGCGCCAGCAGCCAGGCAGGGTTTTTTGTAGGTACTGAAGCTTTCTTT
>many|-|TRBV19|TRBJ1-6
CASSLGQGLSSYNSPLHF
TGTGCCAGTAGTCTGGGGCAGGGACTGAGCTCCTATAATTCACCCCTCCACTTT
>many|-|TRBV11-3|TRBJ1-1
CASSKRDNPPPLNTEAFF
TGTGCCAGCAGCAAGAGGGACAACCCTCCCCCCTTGAACACTGAAGCTTTCTTT